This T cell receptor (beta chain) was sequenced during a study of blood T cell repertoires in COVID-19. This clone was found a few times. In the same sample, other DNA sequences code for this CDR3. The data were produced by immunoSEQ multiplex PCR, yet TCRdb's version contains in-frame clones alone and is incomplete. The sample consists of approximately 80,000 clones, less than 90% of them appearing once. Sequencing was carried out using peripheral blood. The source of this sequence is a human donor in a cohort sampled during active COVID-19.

CDR3 sequence: CATSRDRDNEQFF. In nucleotides, the CDR3 is TGTGCCACCAGCAGAGACCGTGACAATGAGCAGTTCTTC. The genes are TRBV15 and TRBJ2-1; no clear D. CDR1 and CDR2 (germline): LNHNV, YYDKDF (reference sequence). The V gene lost 0 bases and the J gene lost 5 bases, with 5 bases spanning the gap. There are 13 residues in the CDR3.